This record covers a single TCR beta chain. This sample stems from a study of blood T cell repertoires in COVID-19. Turning to the study itself: Sites across the United States, Italy and Spain contributed samples from acute and convalescent COVID-19.

The Seattle patients, enrolled during active infection, were followed longitudinally. As processed by the authors: How many nucleated cells were present was estimated from reference gene primer amplification. Sequenced by immunoSEQ multiplex PCR; TCRdb stores in-frame clones only, minus some. The D gene and trimming were derived from the DNA, and the V and J assignments and clone size from that table. The sample has around 310,000 clones, 90% seen once. Germline V gene sequence: CDR1 SGHRS, CDR2 YFSETQ. The CDR3 has 16 amino acids. V shed 0 bases and J shed 6 bases, with 15 bases lying between them. Sequencing used peripheral blood. The origin of this receptor is a woman in her thirties or forties with COVID-19, enrolled during active disease. This rearrangement joins TRBV5-1 to TRBJ2-2; D is possibly TRBD2 (6 bases). The DNA of the CDR3 is TGCGCCAGCAGCTTGGCTTTGCAGGGAGGCGCCGGGGAGCTGTTTTTT. It translates to CASSLALQGGAGELFF.